The rows below give T cell receptor beta chains drawn from one sample of a study of blood T cell repertoires in COVID-19. Libraries were prepared by immunoSEQ multiplex PCR; TCRdb keeps only in-frame clonotypes and omits some of them. In the table there are a few hundred thousand clones, just under 90% of which are singletons. Sequences were obtained from PBMCs or T cells enriched from blood (not recorded which). These receptors all stem from a woman aged 55 to 70 who had recovered from COVID-19. Both conserved end residues are part of each CDR3. D genes are given only for firm matches. Clone size is given for some rows only: seen once, a few or many times, or a class if the clone is expanded.

>TRBJ1-4|NA|NA|TRBV2
TGTGCCAGCAGTGAACAGGGGACCTTTAATGAAAAACTGTTTTTT
CASSEQGTFNEKLFF
>TRBJ2-2|NA|TRBD1|TRBV5-1
TGCGCCAGCAGACAGACAGGGTTGGTCACCGGGGAGCTGTTTTTT
CASRQTGLVTGELFF
>TRBJ2-7|NA|TRBD1|TRBV19
TGTGCCACCGGGACAGGGGGAACCTACGAGCAGTACTTC
CATGTGGTYEQYF
>TRBJ1-5|NA|TRBD1|TRBV6-4
TGTGCCAGCAAAGGAAAAGACAGGGTTTCGTTTGGCAATCAGCCCCAGCATTTT
CASKGKDRVSFGNQPQHF
>TRBJ2-5|NA|TRBD2|TRBV29-1
TGCAGCGCCACCGGGCTAGCGGGGGGCCTCCAAGAGACCCAGTACTTC
CSATGLAGGLQETQYF
>TRBJ2-3|once|NA|TRBV7-9
TGTGCCAGCAGCTTATATAGCGGTTACACAGATACGCAGTATTTT
CASSLYSGYTDTQYF
>TRBJ2-7|once|NA|TRBV29-1
TGCAGCGCAGGAGGGCCCTACGAGCAGTACTTC
CSAGGPYEQYF
>TRBJ2-5|NA|TRBD2|TRBV12-5
TGTGCTAGTGGACCGGGAGGGAGAGGGGAGACCCAGTACTTC
CASGPGGRGETQYF
>TRBJ2-7|NA|NA|TRBV5-1
TGCGCCAGCAGCTTGGCTGCAGGGGCTTACGAGCAGTACTTC
CASSLAAGAYEQYF
>TRBJ2-1|once|NA|TRBV9
TGTGCCAGCAGCCAGGGGACCTACAATGAGCAGTTCTTC
CASSQGTYNEQFF
>TRBJ2-1|NA|NA|TRBV3-1/TRBV3-2
TGTGCCAGCAGCCAGCGGACTCATGCCGCCGATGAGCAGTTCTTC
CASSQRTHAADEQFF
>TRBJ2-1|NA|NA|TRBV27
TGTGCCAGCAGCCCTCGACTAGGTCGAGGGAATGAGCAGTTCTTC
CASSPRLGRGNEQFF
>TRBJ1-1|NA|TRBD1|TRBV29-1
TGCAGCGTCCAACCAGGGGGCCCGAACACTGAAGCTTTCTTT
CSVQPGGPNTEAFF
>TRBJ2-3|NA|NA|TRBV28
TGTGCCAGCAGTTTATGGGACAGAGATACGCAGTATTTT
CASSLWDRDTQYF
>TRBJ2-2|NA|NA|TRBV7-3
TGTGCCAGCAGCTTACCCACCGGGCAGGGAGGCTTCACCGGGGAGCTGTTTTTT
CASSLPTGQGGFTGELFF
>TRBJ1-2|NA|TRBD1|TRBV5-1
TGCGCCAGCAGCTCCGGACAGGACCTGAGCGGGAACTATGGCTACACCTTC
CASSSGQDLSGNYGYTF
>TRBJ1-4|NA|NA|TRBV29-1
TGCAGCGTTGTCGGGGGGGATGAAAAACTGTTTTTT
CSVVGGDEKLFF